The present TCR beta chain was sequenced within a study of T cell changes during pregnancy in multiple sclerosis. V lost 2 bases and J lost 0, with 12 bases in between. Germline values: CDR1 SGHTS, CDR2 YDEGEE. The CDR3 is 16 amino acids. Clones were read by immunoSEQ multiplex PCR, and TCRdb kept only the in-frame ones, dropping some. The sample records about 84,000 clones, approximately 95% being singletons. V gene TRBV5-8 combines with J gene TRBJ1-5, with D perhaps matching TRBD1 (5 bases). This sample comprised peripheral blood, obtained in the second trimester of pregnancy. The source is a female donor in good health, enrolled as a control in a pregnancy study. CDR3 amino acids: CASSFRGFLSNQPQHF. The CDR3 DNA is TGTGCCAGCAGCTTTAGGGGCTTCCTTAGCAATCAGCCCCAGCATTTT.